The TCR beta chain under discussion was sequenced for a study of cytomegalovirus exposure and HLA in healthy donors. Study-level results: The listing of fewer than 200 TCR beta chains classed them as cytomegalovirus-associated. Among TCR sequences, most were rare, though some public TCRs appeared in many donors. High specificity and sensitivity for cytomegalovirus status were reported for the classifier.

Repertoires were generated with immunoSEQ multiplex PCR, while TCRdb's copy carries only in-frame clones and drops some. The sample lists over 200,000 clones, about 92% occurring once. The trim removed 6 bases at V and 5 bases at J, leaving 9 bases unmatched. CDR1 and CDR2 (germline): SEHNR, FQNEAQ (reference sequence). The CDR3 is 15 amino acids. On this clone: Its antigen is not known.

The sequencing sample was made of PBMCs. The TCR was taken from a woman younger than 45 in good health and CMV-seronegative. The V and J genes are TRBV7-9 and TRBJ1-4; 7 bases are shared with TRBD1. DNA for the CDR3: TGTGCCAGCAGTTATGGACAGGACTTGAATGAAAAACTGTTTTTT. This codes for CASSYGQDLNEKLFF.